The clone carrying this T cell receptor (beta chain) was picked up many times. What it binds is not known. These data come from a study of T cells in Graves' hyperthyroidism and ophthalmopathy. Study in general: Sampling of peripheral blood happened at initial diagnosis, prior to any treatment.

V was trimmed by 2 bases and J by 3 bases, leaving 17 bases between them. Looked up from germline, CDR1 is MGHDK and CDR2 is SYGVNS. The CDR3 is made up of 17 amino acids. Patients with ophthalmopathy all had a Clinical Activity Score of at least 3, a NOSPECS grade of at least 4 and duration under 3 months. Any patient presenting with uncontrolled infection, other autoimmune disease, pregnancy or lactation was left out. RNA transcripts were the template for amplifying TCR beta CDR3 regions. The TCR CDR3 first-round RT-PCR relied on the HTBI primer set. TCRdb re-called the multiplex PCR reads through MiXCR, storing one row per CDR3 protein. Of hundreds of thousands of distinct CDR3 sequences listed, about 14% are singletons. Notes on the study in general: In validation, the model predicted ophthalmopathy. These predictions came a median about 6.5 months before onset.

The sample consisted of blood. The chain uses TRBV25-1 and TRBJ2-4; D possibly uses TRBD1 or TRBD2 (5 bases each). The receptor comes from a woman aged 40 to 50 with Graves' ophthalmopathy. The CDR3 protein is CASSEGDGIEDKNIQYF. The CDR3 coding sequence is TGTGCCAGCAGTGAAGGGGACGGAATAGAGGACAAAAACATTCAGTACTTC.